A selection of T cell receptor beta chains follows, all from one sample in a study of blood T cell repertoires in COVID-19. Clones were read by immunoSEQ multiplex PCR, and TCRdb kept only the in-frame ones, dropping some. This table holds 55,000 to 85,000 clones, more than 75% found once. Input material: peripheral blood. Source of these receptors: a human donor in a cohort sampled during active COVID-19. Both conserved end residues are part of each CDR3. The order of the fields is D gene, V gene, clone size, J gene, CDR3 DNA, CDR3 protein. D genes are given only for firm matches. Some rows mark clone size as missing; the rest say once, few, many or name a class of expanded clone.

NA	TRBV2	once	TRBJ2-1	TGTGCCAGCAGTGATTTTTTGGGAGGACAAAACAATGAGCAGTTCTTC	CASSDFLGGQNNEQFF
NA	TRBV19	NA	TRBJ1-2	TGTGCCAGTAGTATGGATGGGCAGGTGAACTATGGCTACACCTTC	CASSMDGQVNYGYTF
NA	TRBV9	NA	TRBJ2-2	TGTGCCAGCAGCGTAAGCGGGTGGGGATCGGGCACCGGGGAGCTGTTTTTT	CASSVSGWGSGTGELFF
NA	TRBV19	NA	TRBJ1-5	TGTGCCAGTAGTCTTCTGGGGGGAGGGGATCAGCCCCAGCATTTT	CASSLLGGGDQPQHF
TRBD2	TRBV10-3	NA	TRBJ2-7	TGTGCCATCAGTACGGGACTAGCCGCCCCTACATTCTCCCGCACCTACGAGCAGTACTTC	CAISTGLAAPTFSRTYEQYF
TRBD1	TRBV6-6	NA	TRBJ2-5	TGTGCCAGCGCGGCAAGACAGGGAACCCAAGAGACCCAGTACTTC	CASAARQGTQETQYF
TRBD1	TRBV5-1	NA	TRBJ1-6	TGCGCCAGCAGCCCCAGGACAGGGAGCTCCTATAATTCACCCCTCCACTTT	CASSPRTGSSYNSPLHF
TRBD1	TRBV5-1	once	TRBJ1-1	TGCGCCAGCAGCTCATCTCAGGGGGCGCACGGCACTGAAGCTTTCTTT	CASSSSQGAHGTEAFF
NA	TRBV7-9	NA	TRBJ2-3	TGTGCCAGCAGCTTGGCGCTAGGAGTCACAGATACGCAGTATTTT	CASSLALGVTDTQYF
TRBD1	TRBV3-1/TRBV3-2	NA	TRBJ2-6	TGTGCCAGCAGCCAAGTTCGACAGGGAAGCTCTGGGGCCAACGTCCTGACTTTC	CASSQVRQGSSGANVLTF
NA	TRBV19	once	TRBJ1-1	TGTGCCAGTAGTATAGGTAAAATTTTGACTGAAGCTTTCTTT	CASSIGKILTEAFF
NA	TRBV7-3	NA	TRBJ2-2	TGTGCCAGCAGCTTAATTCCGGGTTCGAACACCGGGGAGCTGTTTTTT	CASSLIPGSNTGELFF
TRBD2	TRBV19	NA	TRBJ2-1	TGTGCCAGTAGTATCTGGCGGGGGGGCGTTAGGGAGCAGTTCTTC	CASSIWRGGVREQFF
NA	TRBV5-1	NA	TRBJ1-1	TGCGCCAGCGTGGCTAGCGAGGGGCTCACTGAAGCTTTCTTT	CASVASEGLTEAFF